These 29 T cell receptor beta chains were sequenced from one sample in a study of blood T cell repertoires in COVID-19 (TCRdb year 2020). Library prep was done by the immunoSEQ multiplex PCR assay. Drawn from immuneACCESS, this table holds only the in-frame rearrangements with V and J called that TCRdb kept. Clones are partly lost; checked studies trace under half to an unresolved V gene and leave the rest unexplained. Present in this sample are about 370,000 clones, roughly 86% of which were seen just once. About 1.8% of the sample is taken by the ten largest. Sequenced sample: PBMCs or T cells enriched from blood (not recorded which). All receptors derive from a woman younger than 45 who had recovered from COVID-19.

J is TRBJ2-5 and V is TRBV6-5; 8 bases agree with TRBD2. This CDR3 spans 14 amino acids. J lost 5 bases, V lost 7 bases, and 9 bases had no gene match. Germline loops: CDR1 MNHEY, CDR2 SVGAGI. CDR3 sequence reads: CASTRGERGETQYF. DNA for the CDR3: TGTGCCAGCACTAGGGGCGAGCGGGGGGAGACCCAGTACTTC.

V usage is TRBV7-3 and J usage is TRBJ1-5, with 7 nucleotides matching TRBD1. CDR1 is SGHTA, CDR2 FQGTGA, per germline. J was trimmed by 0 bases and V by 1 base; bases with no gene match: 24. The CDR3 runs 23 residues. The CDR3 DNA sequence: TGTGCCAGCAGCTTAAGGAGTGGGGTCCTCGGGACCACAGGGGATTATAGCAATCAGCCCCAGCATTTT. Amino acid sequence: CASSLRSGVLGTTGDYSNQPQHF.

The rearrangement joins TRBV16 to TRBJ1-2; 7 bases are shared with TRBD1. V was pared by 5 bases and J by 5 bases, with 14 bases of the junction left unmatched. CDR1 and CDR2 (germline): KGHSY, FQNENV. This CDR3 has 16 residues. CDR3 DNA sequence: TGTGCCAGCAGCTACAACGTGCAGGGGGGAGGTTATGGCTACACCTTC. It translates to CASSYNVQGGGYGYTF.

The V gene is TRBV5-5, the J gene TRBJ1-6; a possible D gene is TRBD1 (6 bases). Trimming took off 3 bases at V and 8 bases at J, with 15 bases between the two ends. The germline CDR1 and CDR2 sequences are SGHKS and YYEKEE (reference sequence). This CDR3 region has 15 residues. The CDR3 DNA is TGTGCCAGCAGCTCCCGGGGGGGGGCTGATTCACCCCTCCACTTT. Protein: CASSSRGGADSPLHF.

The CDR3 DNA follows: TGTGCCAGCAGCGAAAGGGGGGGGATTCGAGCTAACTATGGCTACACCTTC. It yields the protein CASSERGGIRANYGYTF. The chain joins TRBV3-1 (or the pseudogene TRBV3-2) to TRBJ1-2; D perhaps matches TRBD1 (6 bases). Germline V gene lookup returns CDR1 LGHDT and CDR2 YNNKEL (reference sequence). CDR3 size: 17 residues. Deletions cut 5 bases from V and 0 bases from J, with 19 bases between.

This chain links TRBV2 with TRBJ1-4; the D is unclear. The germline V gene encodes CDR1 SNHLY and CDR2 FYNNEI. This CDR3 is 11 amino acids long. The V end lost 6 bases, the J end lost 8 bases, and 7 bases lay between the germline ends. CDR3 in amino acids: CASSPREKLFF. The CDR3 coding sequence is TGTGCCAGCAGCCCCCGGGAAAAACTGTTTTTT.

The genes are TRBV10-3 and TRBJ2-7, with TRBD2 identical over 10 bases. CDR3 length: 15 residues. The ends lost 6 bases at V and 5 bases at J; junction bases unmatched: 10. The germline V gene has CDR1 ENHRY and CDR2 SYGVKD. The CDR3 DNA reads TGTGCCATCAGGGGCCTAGCGGGAGTTGCGGACGAGCAGTACTTC. Residues: CAIRGLAGVADEQYF.

The CDR3 sequence is CASSGIGQGNVLGNSPLHF. CDR3 sequence (DNA): TGTGCCAGCAGTGGGATTGGACAGGGGAACGTCCTAGGAAATTCACCCCTCCACTTT. This sequence joins TRBV2 and TRBJ1-6; 9 bases are shared with TRBD1. The germline CDR1 and CDR2 sequences are SNHLY and FYNNEI. This CDR3 has 19 residues. The ends lost 4 bases at V and 7 bases at J; junction bases unmatched: 17.

This chain connects TRBV9 to TRBJ2-7, with 10 nucleotides matching TRBD2. The CDR3 is made up of 16 amino acids. Germline CDR1 and CDR2: SGDLS and YYNGEE. The junction had 7 bases not matched to a gene; V was cut back by 4 bases and J by 0 bases. CDR3 coding DNA: TGTGCCAGCAGCCCATCTAGCGGGAGCGGCTCCTACGAGCAGTACTTC. This translates into CASSPSSGSGSYEQYF.

V usage is TRBV2 and J usage is TRBJ2-1; no clear D. V was trimmed by 3 bases and J by 6 bases, leaving 9 bases between them. This CDR3 region has 13 residues. The germline gives CDR1 SNHLY, CDR2 FYNNEI. CDR3 DNA: TGTGCCAGCAGTGACGCAGGTTTCAATGAGCAGTTCTTC. Translated, it gives CASSDAGFNEQFF.

The gene calls are TRBV7-9 and TRBJ2-7; 11 bases are shared with TRBD1. V was clipped by 5 bases and J by 4 bases; unmatched bases: 7. The CDR3 runs to 15 residues. Germline-derived CDR1 and CDR2 are SEHNR and FQNEAQ (reference sequence). CDR3 coding DNA: TGTGCCAGCAGCACTGGGACAGGGGGACGGTACGAGCAGTACTTC. It translates to CASSTGTGGRYEQYF.

The chain couples TRBV19 to TRBJ1-1; possibly TRBD1 for D (5 bases). With 5 bases removed from V and 3 bases from J, the gap between germline ends came to 16 bases. The CDR3 consists of 15 residues. Germline V CDR1 and CDR2: LNHDA, SQIVND (reference sequence). In DNA form, the CDR3 reads TGTGCCAGTAGTCGATCCGGGGGGTTGGACACTGAAGCTTTCTTT. Amino acids: CASSRSGGLDTEAFF.

This clone came up once. The rearrangement joins TRBV5-1 to TRBJ2-1, with 9 bases identical to TRBD1. The CDR3 runs to 15 residues. Per germline, CDR1 SGHRS and CDR2 YFSETQ. The ends lost 4 bases at V and 3 bases at J; junction bases unmatched: 5. The DNA for the CDR3 is TGCGCCAGCAGCACCCGGGACAGGGACTACAATGAGCAGTTCTTC. Residues: CASSTRDRDYNEQFF.

This chain joins TRBV11-2 and TRBJ2-7, with D possibly TRBD1 on 6 matching bases. Trimming pared 5 bases from V and 7 bases from J, leaving 15 bases between. Germline CDR1 is SGHAT and CDR2 is FQNNGV. The CDR3 is made up of 13 amino acids. CDR3 amino acids: CASSETGTGEQYF. CDR3 sequence (DNA): TGTGCCAGCAGCGAGACAGGTACTGGGGAGCAGTACTTC.

V is TRBV7-2 and J is TRBJ2-1, with a possible D match to TRBD2 (6 bases). The CDR3 totals 15 residues. V lost 7 bases, J lost 4 bases, and 17 bases lay in between. CDR1 and CDR2 (germline): SGHTA, FQGNSA. CDR3 residues: CASTPSRGLYNEQFF. As DNA, the CDR3 is TGTGCCAGCACCCCAAGTCGGGGGTTATACAATGAGCAGTTCTTC.

This chain joins TRBV6-6 and TRBJ1-3; D remains unclear. CDR3 size: 14 residues. Germline CDR1 MNHNY, CDR2 SVGAGI (reference sequence). Trimming removed 10 bases at V and 0 bases at J, with 13 bases between. CDR3 in DNA: TGTGCCACCCAAGCTCCTCTCTCTGGAAACACCATATATTTT. Its protein product is CATQAPLSGNTIYF.

This sequence joins TRBV5-1 and TRBJ2-7; 8 nucleotides match TRBD1. The CDR3 has 15 amino acids. The V gene's germline CDR1 is SGHRS and CDR2 YFSETQ. The V gene end was trimmed by 2 bases and the J gene end by 2 bases; junction bases not matched to a gene: 6. CDR3: CASSFTGTGTYEQYF. The CDR3, as DNA: TGCGCCAGCAGCTTCACCGGGACAGGCACCTACGAGCAGTACTTC.

The J gene is TRBJ2-7, the V gene TRBV4-1; 9 bases map to TRBD2. Germline CDR1 MGHRA, CDR2 YSYEKL. Trimming removed 0 bases from V and 6 bases from J; junction bases left unmatched: 6. This CDR3 contains 15 residues. The CDR3 here is CASSQDRGLATEQYF. The CDR3 nucleotides are TGCGCCAGCAGCCAAGATCGGGGACTAGCTACCGAGCAGTACTTC.

This clone was found once. The chain carries TRBV6-5 and TRBJ2-7; TRBD1 matches 7 bases. CDR3 length: 16 residues. Germline V CDR1 and CDR2: MNHEY, SVGAGI. The J segment lost 5 bases and the V segment lost 0 bases, leaving 10 bases of the junction unmatched. This CDR3 is CASSYSAADRSNEQYF. DNA for the CDR3: TGTGCCAGCAGTTACTCAGCGGCGGACAGGTCCAACGAGCAGTACTTC.

V usage is TRBV14 and J usage is TRBJ1-2; D not resolved. The V gene's germline CDR1 is SGHDN and CDR2 FVKESK. The CDR3 consists of 13 residues. V lost 2 bases and J lost 2, with 6 bases in between. CDR3 nucleotide sequence: TGTGCCAGCAGCCAACAGACAAACTATGGCTACACCTTC. This codes for CASSQQTNYGYTF. The full variable domain, its missing parts supplied by reference TRBV14 and TRBJ1-2, is EAGVTQFPSHSVIEKGQTVTLRCDPISGHDNLYWYRRVMGKEIKFLLHFVKESKQDESGMPNNRFLAERTGGTYSTLKVQPAELEDSGVYFCASSQQTNYGYTFGSGTRLTVV.

The chain employs TRBV3-1 (or the pseudogene TRBV3-2) and TRBJ2-1, with 8 bases identical to TRBD2. CDR1 is LGHDT and CDR2 is YNNKEL in the germline V gene (reference sequence). V shed 2 bases and J 4 bases; nucleotides not matched to a gene: 16. The CDR3 is 19 amino acids. The CDR3 DNA follows: TGTGCCAGCAGCCAAAATACCGGGAGGGACGGGAGCTGGTACAATGAGCAGTTCTTC. Its translation is CASSQNTGRDGSWYNEQFF.

The V gene is TRBV15, the J gene TRBJ1-6; D is perhaps TRBD1 (5 bases). The CDR3 has 13 amino acids. V lost 0 bases and J 17 bases, leaving 14 bases between the germline ends. From germline, CDR1 is LNHNV and CDR2 YYDKDF (reference sequence). The CDR3 region is CATSRDPAGLIHF. The CDR3 DNA sequence: TGTGCCACCAGCAGAGATCCTGCAGGGTTAATCCACTTT.

This clone was seen a few times. The chain combines TRBV5-1 with TRBJ1-6; D possibly corresponds to TRBD1 (6 bases). The germline CDR1 and CDR2 sequences are SGHRS and YFSETQ. The CDR3 extends over 16 amino acids. V shed 5 bases and J shed 2 bases, with 14 bases lying between them. CDR3 coding DNA: TGCGCCAGCAGTTGGAGGGGGGGACCCTATAATTCACCCCTCCACTTT. Translation gives CASSWRGGPYNSPLHF.

This clone was seen only once. This chain joins TRBV24-1 and TRBJ2-6; D is unclear. The CDR3 totals 12 residues. The germline V gene has CDR1 KGHDR and CDR2 SFDVKD. Trimming stripped 9 bases from V and 2 bases from J, with 4 bases between. The CDR3 spells CATSAGANVLTF. The CDR3 nucleotides read TGTGCCACCTCCGCTGGGGCCAACGTCCTGACTTTC.

J is TRBJ2-1 and V is TRBV3-1 (or the pseudogene TRBV3-2); no definite D call. Germline V CDR1 and CDR2: LGHDT, YNNKEL (reference sequence). The length of the CDR3 is 17 residues. The V end was cut by 6 bases, the J end by 2 bases, with 20 bases between. The CDR3, as DNA: TGTGCCAGCAGTCCGAACCAAAGGAGAAAGGCCTACAATGAGCAGTTCTTC. Amino acid sequence: CASSPNQRRKAYNEQFF.

This chain connects TRBV5-5 to TRBJ2-5; the match to TRBD1 covers 7 bases. From germline, CDR1 is SGHKS and CDR2 YYEKEE (reference sequence). Trimming at V came to 4 bases and at J to 5 bases, leaving 11 bases not matched to a gene. The CDR3 is 15 residues long. The CDR3 protein is CASSRTGGRAETQYF. The CDR3 DNA sequence: TGTGCCAGCAGCCGGACAGGAGGACGGGCGGAGACCCAGTACTTC.

The chain couples TRBV2 to TRBJ1-1; D is ambiguous. The CDR3 extends over 15 amino acids. Looked up from germline, CDR1 is SNHLY and CDR2 is FYNNEI. Trimming cost V 0 bases and J 0 bases, with 8 bases left between them. The CDR3 sequence: CASSEASGLNTEAFF. The CDR3 DNA sequence: TGTGCCAGCAGTGAAGCCTCCGGTCTGAACACTGAAGCTTTCTTT. Together with reference TRBV2 and TRBJ1-1, the CDR3 gives the full variable domain: EPEVTQTPSHQVTQMGQEVILRCVPISNHLYFYWYRQILGQKVEFLVSFYNNEISEKSEIFDDQFSVERPDGSNFTLKIRSTKLEDSAMYFCASSEASGLNTEAFFGQGTRLTVV.

The V call is TRBV30, the J call TRBJ1-3; possibly TRBD1 for D (5 bases). V was trimmed by 0 bases and J by 4 bases, leaving 13 bases between them. The CDR3 spans 15 residues. The V gene's germline CDR1 is GTSNPN and CDR2 SVGIG (reference sequence). The chain's CDR3 is CAWSVGGLEGNTIYF. DNA of the CDR3: TGTGCCTGGAGTGTCGGGGGACTAGAGGGAAACACCATATATTTT.

Of note for this clone: Other DNA sequences in this sample translate to the same CDR3. V and J are TRBV5-1 and TRBJ1-3; tentatively, D is TRBD1 (5 bases). In germline, CDR1 is SGHRS, CDR2 YFSETQ. V lost 0 bases, J lost 0 bases, and 10 bases lay in between. The CDR3 covers 16 residues. DNA for the CDR3: TGCGCCAGCAGCTTGGCCGGGGGGGTCTCTGGAAACACCATATATTTT. Protein: CASSLAGGVSGNTIYF.